This T cell receptor (beta chain) came from a study of PD-1 blockade in classical Hodgkin lymphoma. Time point denoted: cycle 4 day 1 (C4D1), after less than seven weeks of nivolumab. Every single patient, without exception, relapsed after autologous stem cell transplantation, and brentuximab vedotin exposure varied. There are 14 residues in the CDR3. Germline loops: CDR1 GTSNPN, CDR2 SVGIG (reference sequence). V was cut by 2 bases and J by 9 bases, with 17 bases left in between. Here immunoSEQ multiplex PCR was the method, and the copy in TCRdb shows in-frame clones only, minus some. In the table there are roughly 100,000 clones, more than 70% of which are singletons.

This clonotype was obtained from a human donor with classical Hodgkin lymphoma. Sequences were derived from peripheral blood mononuclear cells (PBMCs), sampled before the fourth cycle of nivolumab. This sequence joins TRBV30 and TRBJ2-1, with a possible D match to TRBD2 (6 bases). This CDR3 is CAWSRLALQGEQFF. For the CDR3, the DNA is TGTGCCTGGAGTAGGCTAGCGCTCCAAGGTGAGCAGTTCTTC.